These 25 T cell receptor beta chains share one sample of origin, sequenced in a study of blood T cells in healthy people across ages. The authors ran a second PCR of about 6 to 12 cycles using a sample-barcoded 5' primer and a J-beta primer mix. Via MiXCR, TCRdb re-called the 5' RACE reads, giving one row per CDR3 protein. Among some 940,000 distinct CDR3 sequences, 25% to 35% were seen once, and the ten largest hold approximately 10%. This sample also belongs to another study, concerning T cells of mothers and their children.

The specimen sequenced was blood. These receptors were obtained from a woman in her forties in good health.

The V and J genes are TRBV20-1 and TRBJ2-3, with 11 nucleotides matching TRBD2. The J segment lost 5 bases and the V segment lost 3 bases, leaving 10 bases of the junction unmatched. CDR3 size: 16 residues. In germline, CDR1 is DFQATT, CDR2 SNEGSKA (reference sequence). The CDR3 region has the DNA TGCAGTGCTAGGATCCGAACTAGCGGGAGTCTAGATACGCAGTATTTT. Protein product: CSARIRTSGSLDTQYF.

This clonotype was detected a few times. J is TRBJ1-2 and V is TRBV10-3, with TRBD1 as a possible D gene (6 bases). Germline V gene lookup returns CDR1 ENHRY and CDR2 SYGVKD. Trimming took off 3 bases at V and 5 bases at J, with 13 bases between the two ends. The CDR3 is made up of 14 amino acids. The CDR3 sequence is CAISEYTGTYGYTF. The CDR3 bases are TGTGCCATCAGTGAATATACAGGGACTTATGGCTACACCTTC.

This chain links TRBV4-1 with TRBJ2-4, with D uncertain. The V end lost 1 base, the J end lost 7 bases, and 11 bases lay between the germline ends. The V gene's germline CDR1 is MGHRA and CDR2 YSYEKL. CDR3 length: 14 residues. The CDR3 region is CASSQGLLGNIQYF. CDR3 DNA: TGCGCCAGCAGCCAAGGGTTACTGGGGAACATTCAGTACTTC.

This clonotype occurred a few times. The germline gene is not matched at one end of the junction; a read error may be the cause. The rearrangement joins TRBV29-1 to TRBJ2-7; 9 nucleotides match TRBD2. The DNA end is more similar to TRBJ2-5, so the J call may be wrong. The length of the CDR3 is 17 residues. Germline loops: CDR1 SQVTM, CDR2 ANQGSEA. DNA of the CDR3: TGCAGCGTCGAAGATCCTAGGGATAGCGGGGGTCGGGAGACCCAGTACTTC. Its protein product is CSVEDPRDSGGRETQYF.

The chain links TRBV6-4 to TRBJ2-2; no definite D call. The CDR3 runs to 14 residues. Germline lookup yields CDR1 MRHNA and CDR2 SNTAGT. The V end was cut by 7 bases, the J end by 0 bases, with 9 bases between. CDR3 in DNA: TGTGCCAGCACCGCCGGGCCGAACACCGGGGAGCTGTTTTTT. It codes for CASTAGPNTGELFF.

This clonotype was picked up a small number of times. V is TRBV3-1 and J is TRBJ1-1, with 8 bases lining up with TRBD1. V shed 4 bases and J 4 bases; nucleotides not matched to a gene: 8. The CDR3 is 15 amino acids. Germline CDR1 and CDR2: LGHDT and YNNKEL (reference sequence). CDR3 DNA sequence: TGTGCCAGCAGCCCATCGCGGCAGGGGGCCACTGAAGCTTTCTTT. Translation: CASSPSRQGATEAFF.

This clonotype appeared a few times. The chain couples TRBV7-2 to TRBJ2-5, with a weak D call TRBD2 (6 bases). Germline V gene lookup returns CDR1 SGHTA and CDR2 FQGNSA. This CDR3 is 14 amino acids long. The V end was cut by 5 bases, the J end by 5 bases, with 15 bases between. CDR3 sequence (DNA): TGTGCCAGCAGCATAGGAGGGGCCAGGGAGACCCAGTACTTC. Translation gives CASSIGGARETQYF.

V is TRBV5-4 and J is TRBJ2-7, with no clear D. The CDR3 spans 15 residues. Between the trimmed V and J ends, which lost 0 bases and 7 bases, there was a span of 17 bases. The germline V gene has CDR1 SGHNT and CDR2 YYREEE (reference sequence). In nucleotides, the CDR3 is TGTGCCAGCAGCTTGGCTGGACCTTCTGAGAGGGAGCAGTACTTC. Amino acid sequence: CASSLAGPSEREQYF.

The CDR3 nucleotides are TGTGCCAGCAGCCAAGTGAGGGAAGCTTTCTTT. It specifies CASSQVREAFF. This chain joins TRBV14 and TRBJ1-1, with D uncertain. This CDR3 contains 11 residues. CDR1 and CDR2 (germline): SGHDN, FVKESK. With 1 base removed from V and 8 bases from J, the gap between germline ends came to 5 bases.

The sample holds a few counts of this clonotype. The rearrangement uses TRBV6-5 and TRBJ1-2; TRBD1 matches 8 bases. The CDR3 extends over 14 amino acids. Trimming at V came to 6 bases and at J to 4 bases, leaving 7 bases not matched to a gene. Germline V gene lookup returns CDR1 MNHEY and CDR2 SVGAGI. The CDR3 bases are TGTGCCAGCAGAGATGGACAGGGATCCTATGGCTACACCTTC. Its translation is CASRDGQGSYGYTF.

This clonotype was counted between two and nine times. The gene calls are TRBV7-2 and TRBJ2-3; 7 bases align to TRBD2. CDR1 SGHTA and CDR2 FQGNSA come from the germline V gene. This CDR3 is built from 14 residues. J was trimmed by 2 bases and V by 5 bases; bases with no gene match: 4. DNA for the CDR3: TGTGCCAGCAGCCCAACTAGCGCCACAGATACGCAGTATTTT. This encodes CASSPTSATDTQYF.

For this clonotype: This may be a read error: a much more frequent sequence differs by one nucleotide. This is likely a read error, given that the CDR3 carries no conserved phenylalanine or tryptophan at its end. The chain links TRBV5-1 to TRBJ2-7; D tentatively reads TRBD1 or TRBD2 (5 bases each). Germline assignment: CDR1 SGHRS and CDR2 YFSETQ. The V end lost 0 bases, the J end lost 0 bases, and 10 bases lay between the germline ends. There are 15 residues in the CDR3. CDR3 sequence (DNA): TGCGCCAGCAGCTTGGATGCAGGGAGCTCCTACGAGCAGTACATC. Encoded protein: CASSLDAGSSYEQYI.

This clonotype was seen ten or more times. The chain uses TRBV10-3 and TRBJ2-1, with 10 positions matching TRBD2. J gave up 5 bases and V 2 bases, and 12 bases lay outside the gene matches. Per germline, CDR1 ENHRY and CDR2 SYGVKD. The length of the CDR3 is 18 residues. The CDR3 bases are TGTGCCATCAGTGAGGCTAGCGGGGGCCGGAGTTACCACAATGAGCAGTTCTTC. It codes for CAISEASGGRSYHNEQFF.

The chain recombines TRBV20-1 with TRBJ1-6; D unresolved. V was shortened by 1 base and J by 7 bases, with 8 bases between the two germline ends. This CDR3 comprises 13 residues. Germline V CDR1 and CDR2: DFQATT, SNEGSKA (reference sequence). The CDR3 region is CSARVGPNSPLHF. Written as DNA, the CDR3 is TGCAGTGCTAGAGTGGGCCCCAATTCACCCCTCCACTTT.

This clonotype was found many times. This chain joins TRBV29-1 and TRBJ2-1, with TRBD2 identical over 8 bases. Germline-derived CDR1 and CDR2 are SQVTM and ANQGSEA. Unmatched junction bases numbered 11, after V lost 8 bases and J lost 2 bases. The CDR3 consists of 15 residues. CDR3 in DNA: TGCAGCCTACTCGCGGAGCGGGGGACCTACAATGAGCAGTTCTTC. Translating gives CSLLAERGTYNEQFF.

There are many counts of this clonotype. Because the CDR3's place on the DNA is in doubt, the DNA is left out and the CDR3 is given as listed by TCRdb. The chain joins TRBV7-3 to TRBJ2-5. In germline, CDR1 is SGHTA, CDR2 FQGTGA. A total of 13 residues make up the CDR3, ends included. The CDR3 protein is CASSSSGSETQYF.

This clonotype was observed once. This is likely a read error, given that the CDR3 carries no conserved phenylalanine or tryptophan at its end. This chain connects TRBV7-8 to TRBJ1-6; 8 nucleotides agree with TRBD1. V gave up 1 base and J gave up 9 bases; unmatched junction bases: 2. Germline lookup yields CDR1 SGHVS and CDR2 FQNEAQ. This CDR3 region has 14 residues. The CDR3 sequence: CASSLGDRGSPLHV. CDR3 sequence (DNA): TGTGCCAGCAGCTTAGGAGACAGGGGTTCACCCCTCCACGTT.

This clonotype has more than one count but fewer than ten. V usage is TRBV10-3 and J usage is TRBJ1-1; D may be TRBD1 (5 bases). Trimming took off 6 bases at V and 1 base at J, with 12 bases between the two ends. Germline values: CDR1 ENHRY, CDR2 SYGVKD. There are 14 residues in the CDR3. CDR3 DNA sequence: TGTGCCATCAGCCCAGCGGGACGGAACACTGAAGCTTTCTTT. This sequence encodes CAISPAGRNTEAFF.

About this clonotype itself: A read error may be the cause here, since a much bigger clone is one base away. The chain combines TRBV20-1 with TRBJ2-7; D is unresolved. The CDR3 totals 11 residues. The V end was cut by 2 bases, the J end by 7 bases, with 9 bases between. Germline V gene sequence: CDR1 DFQATT, CDR2 SNEGSKA (reference sequence). This chain's CDR3 is CSARYVGEQYF. CDR3 bases: TGCAGTGCTAGATACGTAGGGGAGCAGTACTTC.

This clonotype was recorded once. The chain joins TRBV5-1 to TRBJ1-1; D perhaps matches TRBD1 (5 bases). The germline CDR1 and CDR2 sequences are SGHRS and YFSETQ. The CDR3 contains 16 residues. Between the trimmed V and J ends, which lost 4 bases and 1 base, there was a span of 17 bases. As DNA, the CDR3 is TGCGCCAGCAGCGGGTGGACAAAGGGTGAGAACACTGAAGCTTTCTTT. Its protein product is CASSGWTKGENTEAFF.

The chain has TRBV6-1 and TRBJ1-2, with D tentatively TRBD1 (5 bases). CDR1 and CDR2 from the germline V gene are MNHNS and SASEGT. The CDR3 has 17 residues. The germline V and J ends were trimmed by 6 bases and 4 bases, with 24 bases remaining between them. Here the CDR3 DNA reads TGTGCCAGCAGGGCCGATTCATACCTACAGGAGATCTATGGCTACACCTTC. This gives the protein CASRADSYLQEIYGYTF.

The sample holds a few counts of this clonotype. This clone may be a read error of a much larger clone one base away. The genes are TRBV9 and TRBJ2-1; D unclear. The CDR3 is 12 amino acids. The germline gives CDR1 SGDLS, CDR2 YYNGEE. V was trimmed by 0 bases and J by 5 bases, leaving 3 bases between them. The CDR3 region has the DNA TGTGCCAGCAGCGTAGGAGACAATGAGCAGTTCTTC. It encodes CASSVGDNEQFF.

The chain uses TRBV4-1 and TRBJ2-5, with 13 bases lining up with TRBD2. Germline trimming cut 6 bases from V and 11 bases from J; bases unmatched to any gene: 15. This CDR3 is built from 16 residues. Germline V gene sequence: CDR1 MGHRA, CDR2 YSYEKL. DNA of the CDR3: TGCGCCAGCAGATGGACTAGCGGGGGAAATTACAATGAGCAGTACTTC. Protein sequence: CASRWTSGGNYNEQYF.

Regarding this clonotype: A much larger clone differs by one base, so this may be a read error. The J gene is TRBJ2-7, the V gene TRBV20-1; D gene unclear. The germline V and J ends were trimmed by 1 base and 2 bases, with 3 bases remaining between them. The CDR3 spans 11 residues. The germline V gene encodes CDR1 DFQATT and CDR2 SNEGSKA (reference sequence). The CDR3 DNA sequence: TGCAGTGCTAGAGCAGCCTACGAGCAGTACTTC. The encoded protein is CSARAAYEQYF.

In the case of this clonotype: This may stem from a read error, because a much larger clone lies one nucleotide away. The rearrangement joins TRBV20-1 to TRBJ2-1; 13 bases line up with TRBD2. Germline V gene lookup returns CDR1 DFQATT and CDR2 SNEGSKA (reference sequence). V lost 6 bases, J lost 10 bases, and 12 bases stayed unmatched. The CDR3 contains 15 residues. The DNA for the CDR3 is TGCAGTGCCACTAGCGGGGGGGCTCAAAATTTCGAGCAGTTCTTC. Translating gives CSATSGGAQNFEQFF.